The 9 T cell receptor beta chains given below trace back to one sample, sequenced in a study of blood T cell repertoires in COVID-19. This table comes from immunoSEQ multiplex PCR, and its TCRdb copy is limited to in-frame clones, with some not included. The sample includes tens of thousands of clones, roughly 90% of them seen just once. Sample: peripheral blood. The receptor source for this set is a man in his forties or fifties with active COVID-19.

This clone has a single count. CDR3 nucleotides: TGTGCCAGCAGCCGAGGGAGGACAGGGGGCTCAACTAATGAAAAACTGTTTTTT. It yields the protein CASSRGRTGGSTNEKLFF. This rearrangement joins TRBV4-2 to TRBJ1-4, with TRBD1 matching 11 bases. This CDR3 has 18 amino acids. CDR1 is LGHNA, CDR2 YNFKEQ, per germline. J gave up 0 bases and V 4 bases, and 7 bases lay outside the gene matches.

The genes are TRBV14 and TRBJ2-5, with a tentative D call TRBD1 (6 bases). This CDR3 contains 15 residues. Germline V gene data show CDR1 as SGHDN and CDR2 as FVKESK. Trimming removed 4 bases from V and 6 bases from J, with 18 bases in between. CDR3 region: CASSREIGTSQTQYF. In DNA form, the CDR3 reads TGTGCCAGCAGCCGAGAAATAGGGACAAGTCAGACCCAGTACTTC.

This clone came up once. For the CDR3, the DNA is TGTGCCACCAGCTTAGCGGGAGGCGAGACCCAGTACTTC. Translated, it gives CATSLAGGETQYF. This sequence joins TRBV15 and TRBJ2-5; the match to TRBD2 covers 10 bases. The germline V gene encodes CDR1 LNHNV and CDR2 YYDKDF (reference sequence). The CDR3 consists of 13 residues. J lost 5 bases, V lost 5 bases, and 2 bases had no gene match.

The chain uses TRBV3-1 (or the pseudogene TRBV3-2) and TRBJ2-7, with D unclear. The CDR3 length is 13 residues. The V and J ends lost 4 bases and 1 base respectively, with 8 bases between them. Germline assignment: CDR1 LGHDT and CDR2 YNNKEL (reference sequence). CDR3 protein: CASSRRYSYEQYF. CDR3 DNA: TGTGCCAGCAGCCGTAGATATTCCTACGAGCAGTACTTC.

V is TRBV11-3 and J is TRBJ2-3; TRBD2 agrees at 14 bases. The CDR3 extends over 17 amino acids. Germline V gene lookup returns CDR1 SGHNT and CDR2 YENEEA. The V and J ends lost 5 bases and 2 bases, in that order; junction bases with no gene match: 6. CDR3 in amino acids: CASSPGLAGVSTDTQYF. The CDR3 bases are TGTGCCAGCAGCCCGGGACTAGCGGGGGTTTCCACAGATACGCAGTATTTT.

The chain joins TRBV27 to TRBJ1-2; 8 bases are a match to TRBD1. This CDR3 region has 14 residues. V lost 6 bases, J lost 4 bases, and 7 bases stayed unmatched. In germline, CDR1 is MNHEY, CDR2 SMNVEV (reference sequence). Here the CDR3 DNA reads TGTGCCAGCAGAAGGGGACAGGCCACCTATGGCTACACCTTC. Its protein product is CASRRGQATYGYTF.

This clone appeared a single time. This sequence joins TRBV5-4 and TRBJ2-3, with D perhaps TRBD2 (5 bases). This CDR3 region has 14 residues. V was clipped by 0 bases and J by 7 bases, with 12 bases between them. CDR1 is SGHNT, CDR2 YYREEE, per germline (reference sequence). The CDR3 sequence: CASSLDRYGNTQYF. The CDR3 DNA sequence: TGTGCCAGCAGCTTGGACAGATACGGGAATACGCAGTATTTT. Filled out from reference TRBV5-4 and TRBJ2-3, the complete variable domain reads ETGVTQSPTHLIKTRGQQVTLRCSSQSGHNTVSWYQQALGQGPQFIFQYYREEENGRGNFPPRFSGLQFPNYSSELNVNALELDDSALYLCASSLDRYGNTQYFGPGTRLTVL.

This clone qualifies as medium-sized. This chain connects TRBV6-4 to TRBJ2-6, with 8 bases lining up with TRBD2. This CDR3 is built from 16 residues. Trimming cost V 0 bases and J 3 bases; bases outside gene matches: 1. Germline V gives CDR1 MRHNA, CDR2 SNTAGT. This chain's CDR3 is CASSDSSGSGANVLTF. CDR3 DNA: TGTGCCAGCAGTGACTCGAGCGGGAGTGGGGCCAACGTCCTGACTTTC.

The chain recombines TRBV28 with TRBJ1-1; D gene uncertain. The CDR3 is 15 residues long. Trimming shortened V by 3 bases and J by 8 bases, and 19 bases separated the two germline ends. The germline V gene has CDR1 MDHEN and CDR2 SYDVKM. CDR3 loop: CASSFGGGSREEAFF. For the CDR3, the DNA is TGTGCCAGCAGTTTCGGTGGAGGCTCCCGGGAGGAAGCTTTCTTT.